Listed below are T cell receptor beta chains from one sample, sequenced in a study of ipilimumab plus nivolumab after autologous stem cell transplantation. Here immunoSEQ multiplex PCR was the method, and the copy in TCRdb shows in-frame clones only, minus some. This table has over 75,000 clones, approximately 83% appearing once. The material sequenced was PBMCs, taken in a trial of ipilimumab plus nivolumab as post-transplant consolidation. The receptors come from a male donor with diffuse large B-cell lymphoma. CDR3s include the opening cysteine and the closing phenylalanine or tryptophan. Fields, in order: clone size, V gene, D gene, J gene, CDR3 protein, CDR3 DNA. A D gene is named only where the DNA matches it firmly. For some rows the clone size is stated as once, few or many, or as a class when expanded; others skip it.

-	TRBV9	-	TRBJ1-6	CASSAPGGRGSPLHF	TGTGCCAGCAGCGCCCCCGGGGGCAGAGGTTCACCCCTCCACTTT
-	TRBV25-1	-	TRBJ1-4	CASSESTVGEKLFF	TGTGCCAGCAGTGAATCGACCGTCGGAGAAAAACTGTTTTTT
-	TRBV7-9	-	TRBJ1-2	CASSPNLGARAYGYTF	TGTGCCAGCAGCCCCAACCTCGGGGCCCGCGCCTATGGCTACACCTTC
-	TRBV2	-	TRBJ1-5	CASSEGQAYSNQPQHF	TGTGCCAGCAGTGAAGGACAGGCATATAGCAATCAGCCCCAGCATTTT
-	TRBV5-1	-	TRBJ2-3	CASSAIAGTDTQYF	TGCGCCAGCAGCGCGATAGCCGGCACAGATACGCAGTATTTT
few	TRBV18	TRBD2	TRBJ2-1	CASSLRSGGIDEQFF	TGTGCCAGCTCCCTCCGGAGCGGGGGAATTGATGAGCAGTTCTTC
-	TRBV18	TRBD1	TRBJ1-4	CASSDSGTGPEKLFF	TGTGCCAGCTCAGATAGCGGGACAGGGCCTGAAAAACTGTTTTTT
-	TRBV2	-	TRBJ1-2	CASSVSADYGYTF	TGTGCCAGCAGTGTATCGGCAGACTATGGCTACACCTTC
-	TRBV20-1	-	TRBJ2-3	CSATYTDTQYF	TGCAGTGCTACCTACACAGATACGCAGTATTTT
-	TRBV6-1	TRBD2	TRBJ2-7	CASSVGTSGGRTYEQYF	TGTGCCAGCAGTGTGGGGACTAGCGGGGGGAGGACCTACGAGCAGTACTTC
-	TRBV4-1	-	TRBJ2-3	CASSQEAAARTDTQYF	TGCGCCAGCAGCCAAGAAGCAGCGGCGAGGACAGATACGCAGTATTTT
-	TRBV6-5	-	TRBJ1-1	CASREGVKEAFF	TGTGCCAGCAGGGAGGGAGTAAAGGAAGCTTTCTTT
once	TRBV5-1	-	TRBJ2-3	CASSSGRSTGGDTQYF	TGCGCCAGCAGCTCGGGTAGGTCCACCGGGGGAGATACGCAGTATTTT
once	TRBV5-1	-	TRBJ2-1	CASSLQDAYNEQFF	TGCGCCAGCAGCTTACAGGACGCCTACAATGAGCAGTTCTTC
-	TRBV29-1	TRBD2	TRBJ2-3	CSVGGLAVRTDTQYF	TGCAGCGTGGGAGGACTAGCGGTACGCACAGATACGCAGTATTTT
-	TRBV21-1	-	TRBJ1-4	CASSETGSNEKLFF	TGTGCCAGCAGCGAGACAGGGAGTAATGAAAAACTGTTTTTT
-	TRBV6-1	-	TRBJ2-3	CASSGAGFGTDTQYF	TGTGCCAGCAGTGGGGCGGGGTTTGGCACAGATACGCAGTATTTT
-	TRBV7-9	-	TRBJ1-2	CASSPRGTRGYGYTF	TGTGCCAGCAGCCCCCGAGGGACACGCGGCTATGGCTACACCTTC
once	TRBV6-5	-	TRBJ2-1	CASSYSDSSYNEQFF	TGTGCCAGCAGTTACTCCGACAGCTCCTACAATGAGCAGTTCTTC
few	TRBV12-5	TRBD1	TRBJ1-1	CASGLLQGAQAFF	TGTGCTAGTGGTTTGTTACAGGGGGCTCAAGCTTTCTTT
-	TRBV7-9	TRBD2	TRBJ2-5	CASTSAGGQETQYF	TGTGCCAGCACGTCAGCGGGGGGACAAGAGACCCAGTACTTC
-	TRBV4-1	-	TRBJ1-2	CASSQGRGGTNYGYTF	TGCGCCAGCAGCCAAGGCCGCGGGGGCACCAACTATGGCTACACCTTC
-	TRBV6-5	-	TRBJ1-1	CASSPAGLEAFF	TGTGCCAGCAGCCCGGCGGGCCTAGAAGCTTTCTTT
-	TRBV29-1	TRBD2	TRBJ2-7	CSVLAGASYEQYF	TGCAGCGTCCTAGCGGGGGCCTCCTACGAGCAGTACTTC
-	TRBV7-2	-	TRBJ2-3	CASSTRDRDTQYF	TGTGCCAGCAGCACCAGGGATAGGGATACGCAGTATTTT
-	TRBV7-2	-	TRBJ2-3	CASSFGGADTQYF	TGTGCCAGCAGCTTTGGAGGGGCCGATACGCAGTATTTT
-	TRBV19	-	TRBJ2-4	CASSIDPENSLGVNIQYF	TGTGCCAGTAGTATAGATCCTGAGAACAGCCTTGGGGTTAACATTCAGTACTTC
-	TRBV5-4	-	TRBJ2-3	CASSRTQGGGYTDTQYF	TGTGCCAGCAGCCGGACCCAGGGTGGGGGTTACACAGATACGCAGTATTTT
-	TRBV7-9	-	TRBJ1-1	CASSLLGRGNTEAFF	TGTGCCAGCAGCTTATTAGGCAGGGGGAACACTGAAGCTTTCTTT
-	TRBV28	-	TRBJ1-2	CASSIPDPTGGYTF	TGTGCCAGCAGTATCCCGGACCCGACGGGGGGCTACACCTTC
-	TRBV2	TRBD1	TRBJ2-7	CASSGTGREQYF	TGTGCCAGCAGTGGGACAGGGAGGGAGCAGTACTTC
few	TRBV6-1	TRBD2	TRBJ2-5	CASSELAGGPQETQYF	TGTGCCAGCAGCGAACTAGCGGGGGGCCCACAAGAGACCCAGTACTTC
-	TRBV28	-	TRBJ1-1	CASSPDGANTEAFF	TGTGCCAGCAGTCCGGACGGGGCTAACACTGAAGCTTTCTTT
-	TRBV19	-	TRBJ2-5	CASSLGGQVREQYF	TGTGCCAGTAGTTTGGGGGGACAAGTGAGAGAGCAGTACTTC